Listed below are T cell receptor beta chains from one sample, sequenced in a study of T cells in Graves' hyperthyroidism and ophthalmopathy. TCRdb used MiXCR to reprocess the multiplex PCR reads, holding one entry per CDR3 protein. This sample carries around 620,000 distinct CDR3 sequences, over 12% of them seen once, and the ten largest clones take around 7%. Material: blood. All receptors derive from a woman in her late teens or twenties with Graves' ophthalmopathy. Both conserved end residues are part of each CDR3.

CDR3aa	v_gene	j_gene
CASSLGGAGADTQYF	TRBV4-1	TRBJ2-3
CASSPYILTGGLKTEAFF	TRBV19	TRBJ1-1
CSVERGEGPLAGELFF	TRBV29-1	TRBJ2-2
CASSFGLETYEQYF	TRBV7-9	TRBJ2-7
CSARVPGAGEQFF	TRBV20-1	TRBJ2-1
CASSSLDEQFF	TRBV6-5	TRBJ2-1
CASSPPAATDTQYF	TRBV18	TRBJ2-3
CASSYSPGRSSYEQYF	TRBV6-6	TRBJ2-7
CASSEGGGVDEQFF	TRBV9	TRBJ2-1
CASSSRQGRFQPQHF	TRBV28	TRBJ1-5
CASSLMTGLSTDTQYF	TRBV7-6	TRBJ2-3
CASSPPGAPYTEAFF	TRBV2	TRBJ1-1
CSVETGNEQFF	TRBV29-1	TRBJ2-1
CATGTSETYEQYF	TRBV6-2/TRBV6-3	TRBJ2-7
CASSLVSRTSGSPRQSYEQYF	TRBV7-2	TRBJ2-7
CASLFGTGTYNEQFF	TRBV6-1	TRBJ2-1